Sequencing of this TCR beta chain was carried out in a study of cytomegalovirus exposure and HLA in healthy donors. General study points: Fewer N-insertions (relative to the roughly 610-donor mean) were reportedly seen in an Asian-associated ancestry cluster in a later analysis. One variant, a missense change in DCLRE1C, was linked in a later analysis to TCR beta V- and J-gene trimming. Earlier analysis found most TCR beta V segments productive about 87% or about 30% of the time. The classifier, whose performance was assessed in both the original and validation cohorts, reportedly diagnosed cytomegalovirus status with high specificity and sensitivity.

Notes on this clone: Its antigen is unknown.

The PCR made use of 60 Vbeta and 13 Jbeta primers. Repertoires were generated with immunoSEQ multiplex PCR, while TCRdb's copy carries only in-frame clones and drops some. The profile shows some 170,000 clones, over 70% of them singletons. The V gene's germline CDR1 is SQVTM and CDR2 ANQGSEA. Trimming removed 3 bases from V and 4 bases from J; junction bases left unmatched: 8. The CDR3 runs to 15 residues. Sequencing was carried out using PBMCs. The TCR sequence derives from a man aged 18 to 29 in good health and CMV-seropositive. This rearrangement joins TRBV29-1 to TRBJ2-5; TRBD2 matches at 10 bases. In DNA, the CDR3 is TGCAGCGTTGAGTCTAGCGGGAGTTGGGGAGAGACCCAGTACTTC. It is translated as CSVESSGSWGETQYF.